This TCR beta chain was retrieved from a study of CXCR3-negative and CXCR3-positive naive CD8 T cells. Worth noting for this clonotype: Its specificity is not known.

Study-level results: Memory cells showed distinct TRBV-TRBJ patterns, while the two naive subsets matched. Upon cryopreservation, CXCR3 expression partially decreased, and most assays used fresh PBMCs.

The CDR3 is 13 residues long. CDR1 is SQVTM, CDR2 ANQGSEA, per germline. UMI-labeled TRB cDNA libraries were prepared by 5' RACE. TCRdb reprocessed the 5' RACE reads and stores each CDR3 protein as one record, lacking DNA. Seen in this sample are roughly 48,000 distinct CDR3 sequences; the ten most common clones hold 14% to 15%. The chain recombines TRBV29-1 with TRBJ2-3; TCRdb calls TRBD2, which cannot be checked without DNA. The specimen sequenced was memory CD8+ T cells from blood. The clonotype originates from a human donor in good health. Some clones in this sample may be carry-over from other donors' samples. CDR3 region: CSVETRDSDTQYF.